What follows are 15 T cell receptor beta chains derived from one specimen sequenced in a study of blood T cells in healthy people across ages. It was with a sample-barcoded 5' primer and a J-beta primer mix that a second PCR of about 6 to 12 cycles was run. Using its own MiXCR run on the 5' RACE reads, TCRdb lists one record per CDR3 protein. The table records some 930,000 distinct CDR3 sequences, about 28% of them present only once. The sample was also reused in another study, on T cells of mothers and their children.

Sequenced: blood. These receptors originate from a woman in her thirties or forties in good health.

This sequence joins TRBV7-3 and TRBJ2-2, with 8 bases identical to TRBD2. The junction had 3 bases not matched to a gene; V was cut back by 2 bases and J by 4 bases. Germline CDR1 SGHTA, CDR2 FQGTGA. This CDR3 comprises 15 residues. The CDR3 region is CASSLSAGVTGELFF. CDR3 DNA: TGTGCCAGCAGCTTATCAGCGGGGGTCACCGGGGAGCTGTTTTTT.

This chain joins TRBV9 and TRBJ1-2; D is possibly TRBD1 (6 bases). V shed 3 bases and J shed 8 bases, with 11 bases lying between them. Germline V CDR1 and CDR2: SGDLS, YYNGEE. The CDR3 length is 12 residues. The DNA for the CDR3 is TGTGCCAGCAGCGCCCACACAGGGGGCTACACCTTC. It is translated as CASSAHTGGYTF.

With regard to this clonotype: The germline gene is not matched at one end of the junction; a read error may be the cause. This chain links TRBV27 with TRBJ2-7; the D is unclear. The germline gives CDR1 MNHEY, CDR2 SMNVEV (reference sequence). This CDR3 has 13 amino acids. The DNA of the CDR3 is TGTGCCAGCAGTAGGAACGGGTTCTACAAGCAGTACTTC. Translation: CASSRNGFYKQYF.

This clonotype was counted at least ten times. For the CDR3, the DNA is TGTGCCAGCAGTTTGGATTCCTCGGGGGAGCAGTACTTC. This gives the protein CASSLDSSGEQYF. V gene TRBV12-3 or TRBV12-4 combines with J gene TRBJ2-7; D possibly corresponds to TRBD2 (5 bases). V lost 3 bases and J 7 bases, leaving 13 bases between the germline ends. This CDR3 spans 13 amino acids.

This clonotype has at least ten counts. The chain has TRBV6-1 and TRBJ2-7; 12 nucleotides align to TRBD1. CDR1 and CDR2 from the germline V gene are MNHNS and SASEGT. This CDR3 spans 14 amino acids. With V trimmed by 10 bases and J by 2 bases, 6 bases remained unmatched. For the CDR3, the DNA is TGTGCCACCTTGGGACAGGGGGCCCCCTACGAGCAGTACTTC. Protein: CATLGQGAPYEQYF.

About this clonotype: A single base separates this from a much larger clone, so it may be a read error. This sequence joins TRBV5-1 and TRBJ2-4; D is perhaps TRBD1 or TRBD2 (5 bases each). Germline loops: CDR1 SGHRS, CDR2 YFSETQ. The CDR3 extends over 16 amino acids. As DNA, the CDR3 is TGCACCAGCAGTCTGGATGCCGGGACGGGGAAAAACATTCAGTACTTC. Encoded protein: CTSSLDAGTGKNIQYF.

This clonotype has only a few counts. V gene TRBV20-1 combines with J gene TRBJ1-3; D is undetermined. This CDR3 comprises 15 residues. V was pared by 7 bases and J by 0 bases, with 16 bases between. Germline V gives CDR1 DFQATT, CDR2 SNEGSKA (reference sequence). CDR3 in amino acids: CSVGRRASSGNTIYF. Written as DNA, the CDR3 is TGCAGTGTAGGTCGCCGGGCGAGCTCTGGAAACACCATATATTTT.

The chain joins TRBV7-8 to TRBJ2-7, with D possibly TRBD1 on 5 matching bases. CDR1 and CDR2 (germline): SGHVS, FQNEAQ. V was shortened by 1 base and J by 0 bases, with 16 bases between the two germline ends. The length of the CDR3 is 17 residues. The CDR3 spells CASSLVLGGHSSYEQYF. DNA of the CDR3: TGTGCCAGCAGCTTAGTATTGGGCGGACACAGCTCCTACGAGCAGTACTTC. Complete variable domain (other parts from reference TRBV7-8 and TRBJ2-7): GAGVSQSPRYKVAKRGQDVALRCDPISGHVSLFWYQQALGQGPEFLTYFQNEAQLDKSGLPSDRFFAERPEGSVSTLKIQRTQQEDSAVYLCASSLVLGGHSSYEQYFGPGTRLTVT.

CDR3 in amino acids: CAISDRGAGGTGELFF. In DNA form, the CDR3 reads TGTGCCATCAGTGATCGGGGGGCCGGGGGCACCGGGGAGCTGTTTTTT. The chain carries TRBV10-3 and TRBJ2-2, with D maybe TRBD2 (7 bases). CDR1 is ENHRY and CDR2 is SYGVKD in the germline V gene. The CDR3 runs 16 residues. Trimming cost V 3 bases and J 4 bases, with 15 bases left between them.

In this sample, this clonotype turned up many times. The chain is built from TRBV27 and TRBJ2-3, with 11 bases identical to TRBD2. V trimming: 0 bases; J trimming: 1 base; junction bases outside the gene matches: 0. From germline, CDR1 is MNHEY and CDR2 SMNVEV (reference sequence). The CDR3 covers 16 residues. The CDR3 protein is CASSLSTSGGTDTQYF. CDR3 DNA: TGTGCCAGCAGTTTATCGACTAGCGGGGGCACAGATACGCAGTATTTT.

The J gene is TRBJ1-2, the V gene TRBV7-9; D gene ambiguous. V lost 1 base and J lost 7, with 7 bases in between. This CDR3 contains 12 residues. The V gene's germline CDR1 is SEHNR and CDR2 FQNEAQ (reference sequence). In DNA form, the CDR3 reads TGTGCCAGCAGCTTAGACCTCGCTGGCTACACCTTC. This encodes CASSLDLAGYTF. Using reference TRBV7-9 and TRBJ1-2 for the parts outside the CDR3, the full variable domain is DTGVSQNPRHKITKRGQNVTFRCDPISEHNRLYWYRQTLGQGPEFLTYFQNEAQLEKSRLLSDRFSAERPKGSFSTLEIQRTEQGDSAMYLCASSLDLAGYTFGSGTRLTVV.

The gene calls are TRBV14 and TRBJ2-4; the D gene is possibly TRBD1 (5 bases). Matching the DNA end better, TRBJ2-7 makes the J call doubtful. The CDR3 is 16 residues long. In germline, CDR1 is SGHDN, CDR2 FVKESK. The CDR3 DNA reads TGTGCCAGCAGCCAAAGGCCTCGAGACAGATCCTACGAGCAGTACTTC. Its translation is CASSQRPRDRSYEQYF.

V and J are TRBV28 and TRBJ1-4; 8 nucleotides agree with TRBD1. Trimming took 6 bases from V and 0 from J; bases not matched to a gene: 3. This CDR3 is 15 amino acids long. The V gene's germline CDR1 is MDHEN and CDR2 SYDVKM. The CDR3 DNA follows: TGTGCCAGCAGGGACAGGGATGCAACTAATGAAAAACTGTTTTTT. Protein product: CASRDRDATNEKLFF.

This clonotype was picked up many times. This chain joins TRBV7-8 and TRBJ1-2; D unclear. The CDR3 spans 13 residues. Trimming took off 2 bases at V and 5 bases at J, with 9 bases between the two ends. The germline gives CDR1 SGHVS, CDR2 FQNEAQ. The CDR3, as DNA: TGTGCCAGCAGCTTAACCGTGGGATATGGCTACACCTTC. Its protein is CASSLTVGYGYTF.

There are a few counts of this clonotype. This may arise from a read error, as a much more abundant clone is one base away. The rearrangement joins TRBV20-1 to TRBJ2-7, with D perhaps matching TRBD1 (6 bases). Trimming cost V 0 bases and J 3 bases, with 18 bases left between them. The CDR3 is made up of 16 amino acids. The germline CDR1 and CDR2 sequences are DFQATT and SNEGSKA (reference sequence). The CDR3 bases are TGCAGTGCTAGAGATCCAGGGGCAGGGCTAAGCTACGAGCAGTACTTC. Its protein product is CSARDPGAGLSYEQYF.